The present T cell receptor (beta chain) was sequenced within a study of OX40 agonist ivuxolimab in advanced cancers. Study information: Patients received ivuxolimab, an intravenous treatment, every 2 weeks at 0.01 to 10 mg/kg.

The investigators sampled blood at baseline, at cycle 4 day 1, and at cycle 7 day 1. CDR1 is MDHEN, CDR2 SYDVKM, per germline. The CDR3 is 13 residues long. The ends were cut back, 3 bases at V and 5 bases at J, with 10 bases in the middle. This table comes from immunoSEQ multiplex PCR, and its TCRdb copy is limited to in-frame clones, with some not included. The data show roughly 56,000 clones, roughly 84% seen once. This TCR derives from an adult with an advanced solid tumor such as melanoma, head and neck, liver or kidney cancer. The specimen comprised CD4+ or CD8+ T cells sorted from blood, sampled in a trial of the OX40 agonist ivuxolimab. J is TRBJ2-5 and V is TRBV28; D ambiguous. The CDR3 bases are TGTGCCAGCAGTTTCGGCCAGCTGGAGACCCAGTACTTC. This sequence encodes CASSFGQLETQYF.